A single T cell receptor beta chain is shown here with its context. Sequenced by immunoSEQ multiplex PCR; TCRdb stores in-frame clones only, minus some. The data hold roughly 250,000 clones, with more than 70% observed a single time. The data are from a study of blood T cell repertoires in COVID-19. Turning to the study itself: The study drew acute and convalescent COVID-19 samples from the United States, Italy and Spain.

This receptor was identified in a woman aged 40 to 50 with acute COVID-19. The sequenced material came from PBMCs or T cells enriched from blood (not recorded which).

CDR3 bases: TGTGCCAGCAGTTTTACAGGGGAATCGACGCATTTT. It is translated as CASSFTGESTHF. This sequence joins TRBV12-3 or TRBV12-4 and TRBJ1-5; 7 bases line up with TRBD1. J lost 15 bases, V lost 3 bases, and 8 bases had no gene match. This CDR3 region has 12 residues.